The present entry profiles one TCR beta chain with its context. CDR3 length: 15 residues. Germline assignment: CDR1 SGHTA and CDR2 FQGNSA. V was shortened by 5 bases and J by 3 bases, with 14 bases between the two germline ends. The assay was immunoSEQ multiplex PCR, and TCRdb's table has in-frame clones only and misses some. The sample holds roughly 300,000 clones, 70% to 75% seen once. The data stem from a study of shared clonotypes between healthy human individuals. Overall study context: Donor ages ranged 18 to 49 years: a couple of women, a few men.

The rearrangement uses TRBV7-2 and TRBJ2-1; TRBD2 might be the D (5 bases). This sequence originates from a young man in good health. The sample comprised memory CD4+ T cells sorted from blood. The subset was: CD45RA-negative fraction. CDR3 DNA: TGTGCCAGCAGCATCGGGCGGGTAGGCTACAATGAGCAGTTCTTC. Its protein product is CASSIGRVGYNEQFF.